This entry concerns a single T cell receptor beta chain. Antigen: not known. The sample belongs to a study of T cells in localized non-small cell lung cancer. Some clones are missing from TCRdb's copy, which holds only in-frame ones; the method was immunoSEQ multiplex PCR. The repertoire includes around 64,000 clones, approximately 80% of them detected once, and about 4.5% sits in the top ten. The germline V gene encodes CDR1 SGHTA and CDR2 FQGNSA. Trimming cost V 7 bases and J 4 bases; bases outside gene matches: 8. This CDR3 is 15 amino acids long. Study-wide results and caveats: Of the tissues analyzed, uninvolved adjacent lung showed maximal T cell clonality, greater than tumor.

The V and J genes are TRBV7-2 and TRBJ2-2, with 8 bases that match TRBD2. The source of this sequence is a man aged 35 to 69 with stage II lung adenocarcinoma. Source: PBMCs, taken before any cancer treatment. The CDR3 nucleotides read TGTGCCAGCACCCGGACTAGCCTGAGCACCGGGGAGCTGTTTTTT. Amino acid sequence: CASTRTSLSTGELFF.